The next 28 T cell receptor beta chains were all read from a single sample in a study of CD8 T cells in Susac syndrome. After extraction with the RNeasy kit, about 0.45 to 1 ug of the RNA was reverse transcribed using random hexamers. TCRdb called the immunoSEQ multiplex PCR reads again in MiXCR, with one record for every CDR3 protein. The sample includes more than 250,000 distinct CDR3 sequences, roughly nine tenths of them seen just once. The sample consisted of CD4+ T cells from PBMCs. The receptors were gathered from a human donor with multiple sclerosis.

The V gene is TRBV25-1, the J gene TRBJ2-1, with a possible D match to TRBD2 (7 bases). V lost 1 base and J lost 6, with 10 bases in between. CDR1 MGHDK and CDR2 SYGVNS come from the germline V gene. This CDR3 region has 14 residues. CDR3: CASSESGGRNEQFF. The CDR3 DNA reads as TGTGCCAGCAGTGAATCCGGGGGGCGCAATGAGCAGTTCTTC.

The V gene is TRBV19, the J gene TRBJ2-2, with D possibly TRBD1 on 6 matching bases. The germline gives CDR1 LNHDA, CDR2 SQIVND (reference sequence). The V gene lost 5 bases and the J gene lost 4 bases, with 14 bases spanning the gap. This CDR3 is 15 amino acids long. CDR3 sequence reads: CASSPRLQGTGELFF. CDR3 DNA: TGTGCCAGTAGTCCCCGTTTACAGGGCACCGGGGAGCTGTTTTTT. The full variable domain, its missing parts supplied by reference TRBV19 and TRBJ2-2, is DGGITQSPKYLFRKEGQNVTLSCEQNLNHDAMYWYRQDPGQGLRLIYYSQIVNDFQKGDIAEGYSVSREKKESFPLTVTSAQKNPTAFYLCASSPRLQGTGELFFGEGSRLTVL.

The CDR3 sequence is CSARARRRSIYEQYF. The DNA of the CDR3 is TGCAGTGCTAGAGCCCGGAGGCGGAGTATCTACGAGCAGTACTTC. J is TRBJ2-7 and V is TRBV20-1; possible D gene TRBD2, 5 bases. CDR3 length: 15 residues. V was shortened by 1 base and J by 3 bases, with 16 bases between the two germline ends. Germline loops: CDR1 DFQATT, CDR2 SNEGSKA (reference sequence).

V is TRBV6-1 and J is TRBJ2-7; 13 bases fit TRBD2. The CDR3 contains 17 residues. Trimming removed 5 bases from V and 2 bases from J; junction bases left unmatched: 9. The germline V gene has CDR1 MNHNS and CDR2 SASEGT. CDR3 loop: CASSPGTSGMVAYEQYF. The CDR3 nucleotides are TGTGCCAGCAGTCCCGGGACTAGCGGGATGGTTGCCTACGAGCAGTACTTC.

This chain uses TRBV4-2 with TRBJ2-3; 8 bases fit TRBD2. Per the germline V gene, CDR1 is LGHNA and CDR2 is YNFKEQ. The CDR3 sequence is 15 residues long. Losses at the gene ends were 1 base for V and 5 bases for J; bases not matched to a gene: 5. The CDR3 spells CASSQGEAGGDTQYF. The CDR3 DNA reads TGTGCCAGCAGCCAAGGAGAGGCGGGAGGAGATACGCAGTATTTT.

The V call is TRBV20-1, the J call TRBJ2-5, with 7 bases fitting TRBD2. Germline assignment: CDR1 DFQATT and CDR2 SNEGSKA (reference sequence). The CDR3 totals 13 residues. With 1 base clipped from V and 7 bases from J, the junction kept 6 bases outside the gene matches. Here the CDR3 reads CSARVGREGTQYF. CDR3 nucleotides: TGCAGTGCTAGAGTGGGCAGGGAGGGGACCCAGTACTTC.

The chain recombines TRBV5-4 with TRBJ2-3; a weak D match, TRBD2 (7 bases). V was cut by 7 bases and J by 0 bases, with 18 bases left in between. This CDR3 has 16 residues. Germline lookup yields CDR1 SGHNT and CDR2 YYREEE (reference sequence). Here the CDR3 reads CASGPAGARSTDTQYF. CDR3 sequence (DNA): TGTGCCAGCGGTCCTGCGGGGGCGCGGAGCACAGATACGCAGTATTTT.

The chain joins TRBV7-9 to TRBJ1-2, with TRBD1 as a possible D gene (5 bases). The germline V gene has CDR1 SEHNR and CDR2 FQNEAQ (reference sequence). V lost 4 bases, J lost 4 bases, and 16 bases lay in between. The CDR3 has 15 residues. The CDR3: CASSSNSGGGYGYTF. CDR3 DNA sequence: TGTGCCAGCAGCTCCAACTCCGGGGGTGGCTATGGCTACACCTTC.

The V gene is TRBV7-6, the J gene TRBJ2-7; D is unresolved. The V end lost 1 base, the J end lost 3 bases, and 16 bases lay between the germline ends. The CDR3 runs 16 residues. Germline-derived CDR1 and CDR2 are SGHVS and FNYEAQ. As DNA, the CDR3 is TGTGCCAGCAGCTTAGGGCCGCGTGAGGTTGGCTACGAGCAGTACTTC. As protein: CASSLGPREVGYEQYF. Based on the CDR3 plus reference TRBV7-6 and TRBJ2-7, the full variable domain is GAGVSQSPRYKVTKRGQDVALRCDPISGHVSLYWYRQALGQGPEFLTYFNYEAQQDKSGLPNDRFSAERPEGSISTLTIQRTEQRDSAMYRCASSLGPREVGYEQYFGPGTRLTVT.

This clonotype has a handful of counts. The chain carries TRBV4-2 and TRBJ2-7, with D perhaps assigned TRBD1 or TRBD2 (5 bases each). The CDR3 spans 16 residues. Trimming took off 5 bases at V and 4 bases at J, with 21 bases between the two ends. Germline V gives CDR1 LGHNA, CDR2 YNFKEQ. CDR3 sequence: CASSSRGRAEGYEQYF. The CDR3 DNA is TGTGCCAGCAGCTCTCGGGGACGGGCTGAAGGGTACGAGCAGTACTTC.

The chain is built from TRBV4-3 and TRBJ2-7; 7 bases map to TRBD2. The ends lost 5 bases at V and 6 bases at J; junction bases unmatched: 7. This CDR3 spans 13 amino acids. Germline CDR1 is LGHNA and CDR2 is YSLEER. CDR3 residues: CASSGGGRSEQYF. The DNA for the CDR3 is TGCGCCAGCAGCGGGGGGGGAAGGAGCGAGCAGTACTTC.

The CDR3 is CASRLGQGGSYEQYF. In DNA form, the CDR3 reads TGTGCCAGCAGGCTGGGACAGGGAGGCTCCTACGAGCAGTACTTC. The rearrangement links TRBV6-5 to TRBJ2-7, with 9 nucleotides matching TRBD1. CDR3 length equals 15 residues. Germline V gene sequence: CDR1 MNHEY, CDR2 SVGAGI. V shed 6 bases, J shed 0 bases, and the junction held 6 bases outside the gene matches.

The chain recombines TRBV7-2 with TRBJ2-3; 7 nucleotides match TRBD2. V was clipped by 0 bases and J by 1 base; unmatched bases: 4. This CDR3 is built from 16 residues. Germline loops: CDR1 SGHTA, CDR2 FQGNSA. The CDR3 protein is CASSLARLAGTDTQYF. The CDR3 DNA follows: TGTGCCAGCAGCTTAGCTAGGCTAGCGGGCACAGATACGCAGTATTTT.

This clonotype was found a few times. The rearrangement joins TRBV12-3 or TRBV12-4 to TRBJ2-7; a possible D gene is TRBD2 (6 bases). The CDR3 has 14 amino acids. V shed 1 base and J shed 2 bases, with 9 bases lying between them. Here the CDR3 DNA reads TGTGCCAGCAGTTTAGAGACGGGAGCCTACGAGCAGTACTTC. Translated, it gives CASSLETGAYEQYF.

This clonotype was detected only a few times. The chain employs TRBV5-6 and TRBJ2-2; possibly TRBD1 for D (6 bases). This CDR3 is built from 16 residues. V was cut by 4 bases and J by 4 bases, with 17 bases left in between. Germline-derived CDR1 and CDR2 are SGHDT and YYEEEE. The CDR3 here is CASSLDRTFGTGELFF. The CDR3 DNA reads TGTGCCAGCAGCCTTGACAGGACCTTCGGCACCGGGGAGCTGTTTTTT.

V is TRBV27 and J is TRBJ1-2; D gene uncertain. V gave up 5 bases and J gave up 8 bases, with 15 bases separating them. This CDR3 contains 13 residues. CDR1 is MNHEY, CDR2 SMNVEV, per germline (reference sequence). The DNA for the CDR3 is TGTGCCAGCAGTCAAAGGGAGTCGCGAGGCTACACCTTC. Its protein is CASSQRESRGYTF.

V gene TRBV7-2 combines with J gene TRBJ2-3; D perhaps matches TRBD2 (5 bases). The CDR3 contains 15 residues. The germline gives CDR1 SGHTA, CDR2 FQGNSA. Trimming stripped 2 bases from V and 0 bases from J, with 9 bases between. In DNA, the CDR3 is TGTGCCAGCAGCTTAATCGGGATTAGCACAGATACGCAGTATTTT. Its protein is CASSLIGISTDTQYF.

The chain links TRBV30 to TRBJ1-5; no firm D call. The CDR3 spans 14 residues. V dropped 1 base and J dropped 1 base, with 8 bases sitting between them. Per the germline V gene, CDR1 is GTSNPN and CDR2 is SVGIG (reference sequence). CDR3 in DNA: TGTGCCTGGAGTGCCGGGCTGAGCAATCAGCCCCAGCATTTT. Its translation: CAWSAGLSNQPQHF.

The rearrangement uses TRBV12-3 or TRBV12-4 and TRBJ1-4; possible D gene TRBD1, 5 bases. Between the trimmed V and J ends, which lost 0 bases and 7 bases, there was a span of 12 bases. CDR3 length: 15 amino acids. CDR3 sequence (DNA): TGTGCCAGCAGTTTAGCGGGACTACCACGTGAAAAACTGTTTTTT. This codes for CASSLAGLPREKLFF.

As DNA, the CDR3 is TGTGCCTGGACCGAGGGCCCGAACACTGAAGCTTTCTTT. Translated: CAWTEGPNTEAFF. This chain joins TRBV30 and TRBJ1-1; no clear D gene. Between the trimmed V and J ends, which lost 4 bases and 1 base, there was a span of 10 bases. The CDR3 totals 13 residues. Germline loops: CDR1 GTSNPN, CDR2 SVGIG (reference sequence).

This sequence joins TRBV6-5 and TRBJ1-1; no definite D call. V shed 0 bases and J shed 11 bases, with 16 bases lying between them. Germline V CDR1 and CDR2: MNHEY, SVGAGI. The CDR3 sequence is 14 residues long. CDR3 amino acids: CASSYSRPPKNAFF. The DNA for the CDR3 is TGTGCCAGCAGTTACTCGAGGCCTCCTAAGAACGCTTTCTTT.

The chain has TRBV29-1 and TRBJ2-3, with TRBD2 matching 12 bases. Germline assignment: CDR1 SQVTM and CDR2 ANQGSEA. Trimming removed 6 bases from V and 0 bases from J; junction bases left unmatched: 4. The CDR3 loop spans 15 amino acids. This CDR3 reads CSVQGLAGSTDTQYF. The CDR3 DNA is TGCAGCGTCCAAGGACTAGCGGGGAGCACAGATACGCAGTATTTT.

The genes are TRBV5-1 and TRBJ1-2; TRBD1 might be the D (6 bases). With 4 bases removed from V and 0 bases from J, the gap between germline ends came to 16 bases. This CDR3 is 16 amino acids long. Germline CDR1 is SGHRS and CDR2 is YFSETQ. The CDR3 nucleotides read TGCGCCAGCAGCGGCGGGACACCCGATACTAACTATGGCTACACCTTC. Protein product: CASSGGTPDTNYGYTF.

This chain joins TRBV24-1 and TRBJ2-1; no definite D call. This CDR3 has 12 amino acids. Trimming shortened V by 3 bases and J by 9 bases, and 8 bases separated the two germline ends. Germline lookup yields CDR1 KGHDR and CDR2 SFDVKD. CDR3: CATSDTVGEQFF. DNA for the CDR3: TGTGCCACCAGTGATACAGTCGGTGAGCAGTTCTTC.

This clonotype came up a few times. V usage is TRBV19 and J usage is TRBJ1-2; D is unresolved. This CDR3 has 13 residues. The germline gives CDR1 LNHDA, CDR2 SQIVND (reference sequence). V lost 6 bases to trimming and J lost 2 bases, with 10 bases between them. CDR3 loop: CASSPDGNYGYTF. The CDR3 region has the DNA TGTGCCAGTAGCCCGGACGGGAACTATGGCTACACCTTC.

The chain is built from TRBV19 and TRBJ1-5; 8 bases agree with TRBD1. V lost 3 bases to trimming and J lost 7 bases; unmatched junction nucleotides: 5. CDR3 length: 14 amino acids. CDR1 is LNHDA and CDR2 is SQIVND in the germline V gene (reference sequence). DNA of the CDR3: TGTGCCAGTAGTATGGCAGGGGGCGGGCAGCCCCAGCATTTT. Translating gives CASSMAGGGQPQHF.

The rearrangement links TRBV18 to TRBJ2-3; TRBD1 matches at 8 bases. The V gene end was trimmed by 2 bases and the J gene end by 3 bases; junction bases not matched to a gene: 7. The CDR3 has 16 amino acids. Germline V gene lookup returns CDR1 KGHSH and CDR2 LQKENI. The DNA of the CDR3 is TGTGCCAGCTCACCAGGCCAGGGGGCGAGGACAGATACGCAGTATTTT. This encodes CASSPGQGARTDTQYF. Using reference TRBV18 and TRBJ2-3 for the parts outside the CDR3, the full variable domain is NAGVMQNPRHLVRRRGQEARLRCSPMKGHSHVYWYRQLPEEGLKFMVYLQKENIIDESGMPKERFSAEFPKEGPSILRIQQVVRGDSAAYFCASSPGQGARTDTQYFGPGTRLTVL.

This chain joins TRBV5-1 and TRBJ1-4; D ambiguous. Germline CDR1 is SGHRS and CDR2 is YFSETQ. The CDR3 extends over 15 amino acids. Trimming removed 0 bases from V and 1 base from J, with 7 bases in between. Written as DNA, the CDR3 is TGCGCCAGCAGCTTGGTTTTGGGAACTAATGAAAAACTGTTTTTT. This translates into CASSLVLGTNEKLFF.